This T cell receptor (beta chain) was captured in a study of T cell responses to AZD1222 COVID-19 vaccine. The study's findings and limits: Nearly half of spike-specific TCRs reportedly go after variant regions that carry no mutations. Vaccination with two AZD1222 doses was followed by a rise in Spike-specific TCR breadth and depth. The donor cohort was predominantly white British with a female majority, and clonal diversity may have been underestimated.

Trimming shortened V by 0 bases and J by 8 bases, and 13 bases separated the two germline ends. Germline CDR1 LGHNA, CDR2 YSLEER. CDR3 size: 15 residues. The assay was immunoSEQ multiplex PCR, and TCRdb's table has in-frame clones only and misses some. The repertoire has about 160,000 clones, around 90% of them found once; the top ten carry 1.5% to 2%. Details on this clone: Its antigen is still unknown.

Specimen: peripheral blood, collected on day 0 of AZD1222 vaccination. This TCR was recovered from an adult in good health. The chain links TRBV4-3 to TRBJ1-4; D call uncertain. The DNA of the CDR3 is TGCGCCAGCAGCCAAGACCCCGCCCGTCCCGAAAAACTGTTTTTT. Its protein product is CASSQDPARPEKLFF.